This T cell receptor (beta chain) emerged from a study of a mutant IDH1 vaccine in newly diagnosed glioma. About the research overall: Treated patients were about 60% male, roughly 40% female, mean age approximately 41 years. Patients arrived already treated with radiotherapy, temozolomide, or both, most having had both. Visit V13 took place at week 47, and visit V12 happened at week 35.

Regarding time point: week 35, safety follow-up. With topical imiquimod, each dose of the vaccine consisted of 300 ug of mutant IDH1 20-mer peptide. Note on this clone: Its antigen remains unknown.

The CDR3 runs to 14 residues. Losses at the gene ends were 5 bases for V and 3 bases for J; bases not matched to a gene: 5. Germline CDR1 reads SGHAT; CDR2 reads FQNNGV. The protocol was immunoSEQ multiplex PCR, while the TCRdb copy is restricted to in-frame clones and leaves out a portion. There are tens of thousands of clones in the sample; under 90% occur only once, and around 4.5% lies in the top ten. The source of this sequence is a woman aged 35 to 49 with glioma. Some clones in this sample may be carry-over from other donors' samples. The input for sequencing was PBMCs, taken from a glioma patient whose treatment included an IDH1 peptide vaccine. The V call is TRBV11-2, the J call TRBJ2-7, with 9 bases that match TRBD1. The CDR3: CASSPSTGGYEQYF. CDR3 nucleotides: TGTGCCAGCAGCCCCTCGACAGGGGGCTACGAGCAGTACTTC. Variable domain in full (rest from reference TRBV11-2 and TRBJ2-7): EAGVAQSPRYKIIEKRQSVAFWCNPISGHATLYWYQQILGQGPKLLIQFQNNGVVDDSQLPKDRFSAERLKGVDSTLKIQPAKLEDSAVYLCASSPSTGGYEQYFGPGTRLTVT.